This T cell receptor beta chain was retrieved from a study of cytomegalovirus exposure and HLA in healthy donors. In the study overall: It was reported in a later analysis that the same platform had been used for the roughly 110 validation repertoires as for the roughly 710 first-cohort repertoires. General observations from the study: There were over 150 TCR beta chains listed as cytomegalovirus-associated.

Worth noting for this clone: The antigen is undetermined.

Using immunoSEQ multiplex PCR, the repertoire was profiled, and TCRdb retains in-frame clones only, with some absent. The data contain over 150,000 clones, around 83% of them seen just once; the ten biggest clones take up roughly 12%. The donors were in the approximately 120-subject validation cohort, distinct from the roughly 700-subject first cohort. The sample consisted of PBMCs. This clonotype originated in a woman aged 25 to 39 in good health and CMV-seropositive.

The CDR3, as DNA: TGTGCCAGCAGCAGGGACAGGGGATACACAGATACGCAGTATTTT. Its translation: CASSRDRGYTDTQYF. The V gene is TRBV2, the J gene TRBJ2-3; 10 bases fit TRBD1. The J segment lost 2 bases and the V segment lost 6 bases, leaving 5 bases of the junction unmatched. The V gene's germline CDR1 is SNHLY and CDR2 FYNNEI. The length of the CDR3 is 15 residues.